These T cell receptor beta chains were read from a single sample in a study of T cell responses to AZD1222 COVID-19 vaccine. Measured with immunoSEQ multiplex PCR; TCRdb has only the in-frame clones, and not every one. The sample consists of fewer than 200,000 clones, approximately 90% of them appearing once. The material sequenced was peripheral blood, taken on day 0 of AZD1222 vaccination. The receptors originated from an adult in good health. Both conserved end residues are part of each CDR3. Each record gives: D gene, J gene, V gene, clone size, CDR3 DNA, CDR3 protein. A D gene is named only where the DNA matches it firmly. A clone size is listed for some rows: how often the clone was seen (once, few, many), or a class if it is expanded.

>.|TRBJ1-1|TRBV6-5|.
TGTGCCAGCAGTTACGGGGGGGCAGCGAACACTGAAGCTTTCTTT
CASSYGGAANTEAFF
>.|TRBJ1-4|TRBV6-5|.
TGTGCCAGCAGTAACGGGTTTAATGAAAAACTGTTTTTT
CASSNGFNEKLFF
>TRBD2|TRBJ2-5|TRBV11-2|few
TGTGCCAGCAGGCGACTAGCGGGGACTGTGAAGACCCAGTACTTC
CASRRLAGTVKTQYF
>TRBD1|TRBJ2-7|TRBV12-3/TRBV12-4|.
TGTGCCAGCAGATCGGGACAGTCCTACGAGCAGTACTTC
CASRSGQSYEQYF
>TRBD2|TRBJ2-7|TRBV5-4|.
TGTGCCAGCAGCGCGGGACTAGCGGGAGGGCGCAGCTCCTACGAGCAGTACTTC
CASSAGLAGGRSSYEQYF
>TRBD1|TRBJ1-1|TRBV9|.
TGTGCCAGCAGCGCCGTAACAGGGGATCTCACTGAAGCTTTCTTT
CASSAVTGDLTEAFF
>.|TRBJ2-3|TRBV3-1/TRBV3-2|.
TGTGCCAGCAGCCCACTAGCCGCAGATACGCAGTATTTT
CASSPLAADTQYF
>.|TRBJ2-5|TRBV5-6|.
TGTGCCAGCAGCTTGGTGGCAGTCCAAGAGACCCAGTACTTC
CASSLVAVQETQYF
>.|TRBJ1-6|TRBV2|.
TGTGCCAGCAAACGGGAGCATAATTCACCCCTCCACTTT
CASKREHNSPLHF
>.|TRBJ1-6|TRBV19|.
TGTGCCAGTAGTAGGGACGCCCAGAGCTCCTATAATTCACCCCTCCACTTT
CASSRDAQSSYNSPLHF
>.|TRBJ1-3|TRBV9|.
TGTGCCAGCAGCGTAGCCACAAACACCATATATTTT
CASSVATNTIYF
>.|TRBJ1-2|TRBV5-1|.
TGCGCCAGCCAACCCGGGACGGCCAATCGTGGCTACACCTTC
CASQPGTANRGYTF
>.|TRBJ1-6|TRBV11-2|once
TGTGCCAGCAGCTTAGATCACGGTTCCAGGAATTCACCCCTCCACTTT
CASSLDHGSRNSPLHF
>TRBD1|TRBJ1-1|TRBV6-5|.
TGTGCCAGCAAGTCCAGGGACAGGGTTTACACTGAAGCTTTCTTT
CASKSRDRVYTEAFF
>TRBD1|TRBJ1-2|TRBV27|.
TGTGCCAGCAGTCACGGAAGGGGGCAGAGGGTAAACTATGGCTACACCTTC
CASSHGRGQRVNYGYTF
>.|TRBJ2-7|TRBV6-5|.
TGTGCCAGCAGTTCATTCGATGGCTCCTACGAGCAGTACTTC
CASSSFDGSYEQYF
>.|TRBJ2-7|TRBV27|.
TGTGCCAGCAGTTCCCGCAGGGAGGCGCCCTACGAGCAGTACTTC
CASSSRREAPYEQYF
>.|TRBJ1-1|TRBV29-1|.
TGCAGCGTTGCTGCTAAGGGGGACACTGAAGCTTTCTTT
CSVAAKGDTEAFF
>.|TRBJ1-5|TRBV19|.
TGTGCCAGTAGTATTAGAACCGATAGCAATCAGCCCCAGCATTTT
CASSIRTDSNQPQHF
>TRBD1|TRBJ2-7|TRBV10-2|.
TGCGCGGCCGAGGGGGCGCGGGAGCAGTACTTC
CAAEGAREQYF
>.|TRBJ1-1|TRBV11-1|.
TGTGCCAGCAGCTTAGATGGAGTCATGAACACTGAAGCTTTCTTT
CASSLDGVMNTEAFF
>.|TRBJ2-5|TRBV19|once
TGTGCCAGTAGTGTCGACAGGGTTAGCGGGACCCAGTACTTC
CASSVDRVSGTQYF
>.|TRBJ1-1|TRBV6-5|.
TGTGCCAGCAGTTACTCGGAACTAAACACTGAAGCTTTCTTT
CASSYSELNTEAFF
>.|TRBJ1-5|TRBV4-3|.
TGCGCCAGCAGCCAAGTTATAGCGGGAAAACAGCCCCAGCATTTT
CASSQVIAGKQPQHF
>.|TRBJ2-1|TRBV7-2|.
TGTGCCAGCAGCTTCCTAGGGGCCTACAATGAGCAGTTCTTC
CASSFLGAYNEQFF
>.|TRBJ2-4|TRBV7-2|.
TGTGCCAGCAGCTTCCAGGGATTCAAAAACATTCAGTACTTC
CASSFQGFKNIQYF
>TRBD1|TRBJ1-2|TRBV2|.
TGTGCCAGCAGCGGGACAGGGGTAACTAACTATGGCTACACCTTC
CASSGTGVTNYGYTF
>.|TRBJ2-7|TRBV6-5|.
TGTGCCAGCAGTTACGAAAGGGGAAACGAGCAGTACTTC
CASSYERGNEQYF
>TRBD2|TRBJ2-1|TRBV6-2/TRBV6-3|.
TGTGCCAGCAGTAATAGCGGGACCCGCCGGTTCTTC
CASSNSGTRRFF
>.|TRBJ1-1|TRBV7-4|.
TGTGCCAGCAGCTTAGGGCGGTATATCACTGAAGCTTTCTTT
CASSLGRYITEAFF
>.|TRBJ1-5|TRBV2|once
TGTGCCAGCAGTGAAGATCGGGGTAGCAATCAGCCCCAGCATTTT
CASSEDRGSNQPQHF
>.|TRBJ1-5|TRBV5-1|.
TGCGCCAGCTCTGAGCAGGGAGATCAGCCCCAGCATTTT
CASSEQGDQPQHF
>.|TRBJ2-3|TRBV29-1|.
TGCAGCGTTGATCTTACAGGGACAGATACGCAGTATTTT
CSVDLTGTDTQYF
>.|TRBJ1-6|TRBV27|.
TGTGCCAGCAGTTTAATCCCTGGATCCTATAATTCACCCCTCCACTTT
CASSLIPGSYNSPLHF
>.|TRBJ1-2|TRBV12-3/TRBV12-4|.
TGTGCCAGCAGGGGCTCGAGAGGGGAGTCCTACACCTTC
CASRGSRGESYTF
>.|TRBJ2-7|TRBV19|.
TGTGCCAGTAGTTCGCAGGCACAAGGCTACGAGCAGTACTTC
CASSSQAQGYEQYF
>.|TRBJ2-7|TRBV3-1/TRBV3-2|.
TGTGCCAGCAGCCAAGAATCCCTTAGCGGACTACTCTCCTACGAGCAGTACTTC
CASSQESLSGLLSYEQYF
>TRBD1|TRBJ2-1|TRBV28|.
TGTGCCAGCAGTTCCTTCTTCTCCGGGACAGGCGGGCGGGAGCAGTTCTTC
CASSSFFSGTGGREQFF
>.|TRBJ2-2|TRBV11-3|.
TGTGCCAGCAGCAAGTATCCGAACACCGGGGAGCTGTTTTTT
CASSKYPNTGELFF
>.|TRBJ2-1|TRBV15|.
TGTGCCACCAGCCGGGCTAGAGTCTCTGAGGGTGAGCAGTTCTTC
CATSRARVSEGEQFF
>.|TRBJ2-7|TRBV6-5|.
TGTGCCAGCAGTTACGTACAGGGAGGGTACGAGCAGTACTTC
CASSYVQGGYEQYF